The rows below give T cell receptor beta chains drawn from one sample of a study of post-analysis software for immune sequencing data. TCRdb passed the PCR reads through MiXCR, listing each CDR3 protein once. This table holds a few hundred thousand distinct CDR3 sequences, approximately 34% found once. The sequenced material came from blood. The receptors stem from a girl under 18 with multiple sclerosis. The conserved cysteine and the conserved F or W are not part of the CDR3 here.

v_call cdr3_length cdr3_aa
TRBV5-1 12 ASMLVSGGNEQF
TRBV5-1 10 ASSPSGHEQF
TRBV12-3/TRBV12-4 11 ASSPWGFGEQY
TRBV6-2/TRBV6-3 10 ASSNRAGELF
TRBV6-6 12 ASSPDRVFTEAF
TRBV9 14 ASSVVGGGGRYEQF
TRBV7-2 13 ASSLGGTGNNEQF
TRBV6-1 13 ASDPGQGARQPQH
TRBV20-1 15 SASVGARDGGNQPQH
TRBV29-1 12 SVMGRLGSGGYT
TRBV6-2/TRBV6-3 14 ASSYPPGRGHNEQF
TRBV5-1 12 ASNKDGNYNEQY
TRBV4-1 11 ASSQGIMETQY
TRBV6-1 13 ASSDMDGGYNEQF
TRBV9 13 ASSVVTRPNEKLF
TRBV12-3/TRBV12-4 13 ASSLGTSRAGLAF
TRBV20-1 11 SARDSRLGTQY
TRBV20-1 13 SASELAGGRGTQY
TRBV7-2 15 ASSLGEAAGEQETQY
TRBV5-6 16 ASSPRDRGRGGPGEQF
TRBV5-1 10 ASTETGGGYT
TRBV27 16 ASSLFSVSRASTDTQY
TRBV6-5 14 ASSPTGSGVRHEQL
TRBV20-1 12 SASPGGGQETQY
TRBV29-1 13 SVDRTGGPMNEQF
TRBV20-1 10 SASGPNNEQF
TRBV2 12 ASRQAGGAETQY
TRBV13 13 ASSSSGQGAYEQY
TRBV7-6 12 ASSPGRGKNIQY
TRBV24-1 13 ATSDSTGGIETQY
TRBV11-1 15 ASSSSMLAGGLDTQY
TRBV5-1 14 ASSLSGQRYNSPLH
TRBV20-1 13 SAGPLAGTYNEQF
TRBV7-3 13 ASSLLLAGEVEQY
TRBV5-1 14 ASSSGTSGGQETQY
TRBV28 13 ASSSSTGSGYEQY
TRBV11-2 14 ASSLSRYSLTYEQY
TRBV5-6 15 ASSLITGPTLNYGYT
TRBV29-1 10 SVEVGKGEQY
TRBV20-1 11 SARGDGGNEQF
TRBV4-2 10 ASSHRDSEAF
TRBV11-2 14 ASSPLIGLAADTQY
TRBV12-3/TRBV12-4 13 ASTHGRVTADTQY
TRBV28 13 ASTSLGGRQETQY
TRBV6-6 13 ASSYTAVYNSPLH
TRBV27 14 ASSSASSGGAPEQY
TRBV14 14 ASSQAPGGPGETQY
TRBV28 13 ASSPSGPTWYEQY
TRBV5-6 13 ASSAIGQGTDTQY
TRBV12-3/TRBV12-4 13 ASSSGTGGRETQY
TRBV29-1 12 SVDQGNTGYGYT
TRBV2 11 ASSEGAYYEQY
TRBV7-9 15 ASSSLGIRSSSCEQY
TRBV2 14 ASSAGVIRNTGELF
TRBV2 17 ASSDKRGGPGSSYNEQF
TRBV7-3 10 ASSPGSGGYT
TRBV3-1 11 ASSQAENYGYT